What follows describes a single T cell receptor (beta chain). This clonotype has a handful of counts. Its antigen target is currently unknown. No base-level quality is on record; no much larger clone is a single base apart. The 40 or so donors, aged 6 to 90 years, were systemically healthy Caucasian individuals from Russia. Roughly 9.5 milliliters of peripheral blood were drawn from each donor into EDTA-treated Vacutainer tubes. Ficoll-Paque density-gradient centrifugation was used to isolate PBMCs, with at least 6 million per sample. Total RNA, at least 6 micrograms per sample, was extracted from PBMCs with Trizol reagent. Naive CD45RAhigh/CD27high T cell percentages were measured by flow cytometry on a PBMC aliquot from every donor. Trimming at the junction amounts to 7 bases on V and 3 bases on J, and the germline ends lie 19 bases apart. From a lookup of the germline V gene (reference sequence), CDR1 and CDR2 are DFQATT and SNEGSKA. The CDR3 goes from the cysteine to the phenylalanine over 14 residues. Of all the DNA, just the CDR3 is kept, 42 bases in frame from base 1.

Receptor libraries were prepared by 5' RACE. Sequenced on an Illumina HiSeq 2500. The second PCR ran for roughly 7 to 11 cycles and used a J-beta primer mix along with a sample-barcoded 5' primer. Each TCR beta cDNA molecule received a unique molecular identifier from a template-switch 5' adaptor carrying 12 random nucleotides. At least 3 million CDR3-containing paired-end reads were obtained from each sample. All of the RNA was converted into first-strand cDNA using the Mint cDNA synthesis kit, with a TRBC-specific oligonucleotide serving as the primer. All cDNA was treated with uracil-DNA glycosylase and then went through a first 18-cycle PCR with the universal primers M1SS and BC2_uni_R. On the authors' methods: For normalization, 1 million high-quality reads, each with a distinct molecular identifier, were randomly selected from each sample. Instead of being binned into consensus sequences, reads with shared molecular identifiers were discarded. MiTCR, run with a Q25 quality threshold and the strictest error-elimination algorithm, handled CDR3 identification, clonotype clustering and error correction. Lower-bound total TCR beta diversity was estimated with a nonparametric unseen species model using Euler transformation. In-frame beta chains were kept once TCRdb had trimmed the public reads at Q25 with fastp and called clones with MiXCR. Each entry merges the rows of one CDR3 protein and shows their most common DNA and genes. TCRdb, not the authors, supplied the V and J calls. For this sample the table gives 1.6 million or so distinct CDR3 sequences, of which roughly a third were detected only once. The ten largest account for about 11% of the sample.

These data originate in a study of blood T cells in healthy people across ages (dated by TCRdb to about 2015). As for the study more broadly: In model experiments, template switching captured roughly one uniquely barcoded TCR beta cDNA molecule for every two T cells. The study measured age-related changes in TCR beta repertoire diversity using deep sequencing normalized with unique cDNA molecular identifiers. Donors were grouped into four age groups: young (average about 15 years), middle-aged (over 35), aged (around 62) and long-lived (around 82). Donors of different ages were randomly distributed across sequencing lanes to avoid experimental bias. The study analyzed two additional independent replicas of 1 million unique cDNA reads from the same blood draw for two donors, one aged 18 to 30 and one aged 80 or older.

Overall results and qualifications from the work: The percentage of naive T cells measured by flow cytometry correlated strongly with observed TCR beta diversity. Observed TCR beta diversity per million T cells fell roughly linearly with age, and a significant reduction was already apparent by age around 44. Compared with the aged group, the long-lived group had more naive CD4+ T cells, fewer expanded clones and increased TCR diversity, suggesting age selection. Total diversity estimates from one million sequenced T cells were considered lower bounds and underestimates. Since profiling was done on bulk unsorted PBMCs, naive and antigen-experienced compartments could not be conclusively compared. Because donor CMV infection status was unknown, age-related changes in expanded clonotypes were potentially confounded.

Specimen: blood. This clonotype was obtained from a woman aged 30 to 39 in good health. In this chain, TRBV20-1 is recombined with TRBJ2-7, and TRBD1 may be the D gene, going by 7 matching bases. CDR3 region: CSVPGPGGLYEQYF. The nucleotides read TGCAGTGTTCCGGGCCCAGGGGGACTCTACGAGCAGTACTTC.